A selection of T cell receptor beta chains follows, all from one sample in a study of blood T cells in healthy people across ages. TCRdb passed the 5' RACE reads through MiXCR, listing each CDR3 protein once. The data contain 1.5 million or so distinct CDR3 sequences, approximately 40% of them seen just once; the ten biggest clones take up roughly 8.2%. Sequenced input: blood. The receptors come from a woman younger than 35 in good health. CDR3s include the opening cysteine and the closing phenylalanine or tryptophan. Each record gives: V gene, D gene, J gene, clone size, CDR3 DNA, CDR3 protein. D genes are given only for firm matches. For some rows the clone size is stated as once, few or many, or as a class when expanded; others skip it.

>TRBV20-1|NA|TRBJ2-4|few
TGCAGTGCTAGAGATCTGGCAGTCACCAAAAACATTCAGTACTTC
CSARDLAVTKNIQYF
>TRBV5-1|NA|TRBJ2-1|few
TGCGCCAGCAGCTCCCAAGGACAGGAGCAGTTCTTC
CASSSQGQEQFF
>TRBV27|TRBD1|TRBJ1-2|NA
TGTGCCAGCAGTGTCACAGGGGCCAATGGCTACACCTTC
CASSVTGANGYTF
>TRBV6-1|NA|TRBJ2-3|few
TGTGCCAGCACTACAGGGCTATTCACAGATACGCAGTATTTT
CASTTGLFTDTQYF
>TRBV4-1|TRBD2|TRBJ2-1|few
TGCGCCAGCAGCCACTCCCTAGCGGGTCTACCGTATGAGCAGTTCTTC
CASSHSLAGLPYEQFF
>TRBV27|TRBD1|TRBJ2-7|few
TGTGCCAGCAGAACCGGGACAGGGGTATACGAGCAGTACTTC
CASRTGTGVYEQYF
>TRBV7-3|TRBD1|TRBJ1-6|once
TGTGCCAGCAGCATTCAGGGGGAAGGTTCACCCCTCCACTTT
CASSIQGEGSPLHF
>TRBV19|TRBD2|TRBJ2-3|NA
TGTGCCAGTAGTGTGGGACTAGGCGCGCTCACAGATACGCAGTATTTT
CASSVGLGALTDTQYF
>TRBV7-2|TRBD2|TRBJ2-7|few
TGTGCCAGCAGCGTCACTAGCGGGGGGTTCTCCTACGAGCAGTACTTC
CASSVTSGGFSYEQYF
>TRBV10-3|NA|TRBJ2-7|few
TGTGCCATCAGTGAGGGGATAAGCAATGAGCAGTACTTC
CAISEGISNEQYF
>TRBV2|NA|TRBJ2-1|NA
TGTGCCAGCAGTGAAAGTAGCCCGAGCTCCTACAATGAGCAGTTCTTC
CASSESSPSSYNEQFF
>TRBV28|TRBD2|TRBJ2-3|few
TGTGCCAGCAGTCGGGTAGCGGGGTTCACAGATACGCAGTATTTT
CASSRVAGFTDTQYF
>TRBV13|TRBD1|TRBJ2-2|NA
TGTGCCAGCAGCTTGGGACAGGGACTGAACACCGGGGAGCTGTTTTTT
CASSLGQGLNTGELFF
>TRBV6-5|TRBD1|TRBJ1-4|NA
TGTGCCAGCAGTTATGACAGGGGAGGGGAAAAACTGTTTTTT
CASSYDRGGEKLFF
>TRBV13|TRBD1|TRBJ2-1|NA
TGTGCCAGCCGGTCAGGGGGTTCCTACAATGAGCAGTTCTTC
CASRSGGSYNEQFF
>TRBV27|NA|TRBJ1-1|NA
TGTGCCAGCAGTCCCGGATGGACTGAAGCTTTCTTT
CASSPGWTEAFF
>TRBV7-8|TRBD2|TRBJ2-1|NA
TGTGCCAGCAGCTCGGTAGCGGGAGCAGGGTCCAATGAGCAGTTCTTC
CASSSVAGAGSNEQFF
>TRBV29-1|NA|TRBJ2-3|NA
TGCAGCGTTGAATGGGGTACAGATACGCAGTATTTT
CSVEWGTDTQYF
>TRBV3-1|NA|TRBJ1-1|few
TGTGCCAGCAGCAAAACAGGGCGACTGATGAACACTGAAGCTTTCTTT
CASSKTGRLMNTEAFF
>TRBV20-1|TRBD1|TRBJ2-1|NA
TGCAGTGCTAGAGACAGGGGGCGGTTAAATGAGCAGTTCTTC
CSARDRGRLNEQFF
>TRBV7-2|NA|TRBJ2-7|many
TGTGCCAGCAGTTTAGGGCAAGCTAGCTACGAGCAGTACTTC
CASSLGQASYEQYF
>TRBV25-1|NA|TRBJ1-1|NA
TGTGCCAGCAGTGAACTAGGGGAAGCTTTCTTT
CASSELGEAFF
>TRBV27|NA|TRBJ2-7|many
TGTGCCAGCAGTCAGCGGGTTCTCTACGAGCAGTACTTC
CASSQRVLYEQYF
>TRBV20-1|TRBD2|TRBJ2-7|NA
TGCAGTGCCCAGACTAGCGGGGTATACAATGAGCAGTACTTC
CSAQTSGVYNEQYF
>TRBV27|NA|TRBJ1-2|NA
TGTGCCAGCAGTTTGAGGCGTGTCGGTGGCCTTAACTATGGCTACACCTTC
CASSLRRVGGLNYGYTF
>TRBV29-1|NA|TRBJ1-2|NA
TGCAGCGTTGTCTCGTCAGGCTACACCTTC
CSVVSSGYTF
>TRBV12-3/TRBV12-4|TRBD1|TRBJ1-1|NA
TGTGCCAGCAGTCGACAGGGCCGAGCTTTCTTT
CASSRQGRAFF
>TRBV6-1|NA|TRBJ1-4|NA
TGTGCCAGCAGTGAAGAACAGAACAATGAAAAACTGTTTTTT
CASSEEQNNEKLFF
>TRBV21-1|NA|TRBJ2-7|NA
TGTGCCAGCGGGGGGGACGAAGCGGGAGAGGGCTACGAGCAGTACTTC
CASGGDEAGEGYEQYF
>TRBV10-3|NA|TRBJ1-1|few
TGTGCCATCAGGGTCGGGTTTGAGGGTCTCACTGAAGCTTTCTTT
CAIRVGFEGLTEAFF
>TRBV4-1|TRBD1|TRBJ2-1|NA
TGCGCCAGCAGCCAGGCCGGGGACAGAGAAGAGACCCAGTTCTTC
CASSQAGDREETQFF
>TRBV6-1|NA|TRBJ2-5|NA
TGTGCCAGCAGCCCGATGGGACCCAGGGAGACCCAGTACTTC
CASSPMGPRETQYF
>TRBV12-3/TRBV12-4|NA|TRBJ2-3|NA
TGTGCCAGCAGTTTTATCCAGGGGGGCCAGTATTTT
CASSFIQGGQYF
>TRBV6-5|NA|TRBJ2-3|few
TGTGCCAGCAGTGGGATGGGTACGCAGTATTTT
CASSGMGTQYF
>TRBV11-2|NA|TRBJ2-7|NA
TGTGCCAGCAGCATATTCCCGACTGTGCCGATAGTCGAGCAGTACTTC
CASSIFPTVPIVEQYF
>TRBV7-2|NA|TRBJ1-2|NA
TGTGCCAGCAGCCCACAGAGAGTTAACTATGGCTACACCTTC
CASSPQRVNYGYTF
>TRBV6-5|NA|TRBJ1-4|NA
TGTGCCAGCAGTTACCTGGGGGCCTCAACTAATGAAAAACTGTTTTTT
CASSYLGASTNEKLFF
>TRBV29-1|TRBD1|TRBJ1-2|NA
TGCAGCGCCCCCCCCCTCGGACAGGGCGCTGGCTACACCTTC
CSAPPLGQGAGYTF
>TRBV5-5|TRBD1|TRBJ1-4|few
TGTGCCAGCAGCTGGGTGACAGGGAGGAATGAAAAACTGTTTTTT
CASSWVTGRNEKLFF
>TRBV5-4|TRBD1|TRBJ1-4|NA
TGTGCCAGCAGCGCCGGACAGGGGATCAATGAAAAACTGTTTTTT
CASSAGQGINEKLFF
>TRBV29-1|TRBD2|TRBJ2-1|once
TGCAGCGTTTGGACTAGCTCCGAGCAGTTCTTC
CSVWTSSEQFF
>TRBV19|NA|TRBJ1-2|few
TGTGCCAGTAGTATGCAGCCGGGACAAAACTTTGGCTACACCTTC
CASSMQPGQNFGYTF
>TRBV5-4|NA|TRBJ2-1|NA
TGTGCCAGCAGCTTCACCCTTCGGGACAATGAGCAGTTCTTC
CASSFTLRDNEQFF
>TRBV24-1|NA|TRBJ2-1|NA
TGTGCCACCAGTGATTTAGGGGGAATCACCTACAATGAGCAGTTCTTC
CATSDLGGITYNEQFF
>TRBV5-1|NA|TRBJ2-7|few
TGCGCCAGCAGCTTCGCCGGGGTCGGCTCCTACGAGCAGTACTTC
CASSFAGVGSYEQYF
>TRBV20-1|NA|TRBJ1-1|few
TGCAGTGCTAGAGATGGCAGGGCCACTGAAGCTTTCTTT
CSARDGRATEAFF
>TRBV29-1|NA|TRBJ2-4|once
TGCAGCGTGGGCAAAGTGGAGCGGCGACTATACAATGAGCAGTACTTC
CSVGKVERRLYNEQYF
>TRBV9|TRBD2|TRBJ2-7|few
TGTGCCAGCAGCGCCGGGACTAGCGGGTCCTCCTACGAGCAGTACTTC
CASSAGTSGSSYEQYF
>TRBV7-9|TRBD1|TRBJ2-1|NA
TGTGCCAGCGAGCTGGGACAGTCATACAATGAGCAGTTCTTC
CASELGQSYNEQFF
>TRBV29-1|NA|TRBJ2-7|NA
TGCAGCGTTGATGCCGGGACCTCCTACGAGCAGTACTTC
CSVDAGTSYEQYF
>TRBV5-1|TRBD1|TRBJ2-7|many
TGCGCCAGCAGGTCCGGGACAGGGCCCTACGAGCAGTACTTC
CASRSGTGPYEQYF
>TRBV4-1|NA|TRBJ1-5|few
TGCGCCAGCAGCCCCGCGAGAGGGGGGTATCAGCCCCAGCATTTT
CASSPARGGYQPQHF
>TRBV7-9|NA|TRBJ1-1|few
TGTGCCAGCAGCCCCCCAGAGGGGCAGGCGAACACTGAAGCTTTCTTT
CASSPPEGQANTEAFF
>TRBV20-1|NA|TRBJ2-7|NA
TGCAGTGCTAGCACCACCATCTACGAGCAGTACTTC
CSASTTIYEQYF
>TRBV6-1|NA|TRBJ1-1|NA
TGTGCCAGCATAAAGGACCGTCGGGGGAACACTGAAGCTTTCTTT
CASIKDRRGNTEAFF